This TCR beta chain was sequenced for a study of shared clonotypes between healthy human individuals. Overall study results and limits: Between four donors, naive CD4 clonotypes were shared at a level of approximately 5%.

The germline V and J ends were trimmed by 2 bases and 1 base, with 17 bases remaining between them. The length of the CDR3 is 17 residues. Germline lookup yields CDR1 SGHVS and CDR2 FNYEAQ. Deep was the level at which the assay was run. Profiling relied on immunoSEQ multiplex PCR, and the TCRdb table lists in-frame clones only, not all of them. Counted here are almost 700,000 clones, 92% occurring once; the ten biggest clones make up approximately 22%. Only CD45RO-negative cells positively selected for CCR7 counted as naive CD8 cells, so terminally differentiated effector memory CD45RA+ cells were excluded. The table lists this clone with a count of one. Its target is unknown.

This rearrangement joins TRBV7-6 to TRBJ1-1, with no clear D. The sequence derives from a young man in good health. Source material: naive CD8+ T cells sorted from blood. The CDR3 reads CASSLQSGNRRNTEAFF. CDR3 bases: TGTGCCAGCAGCTTACAGTCGGGTAATCGAAGGAACACTGAAGCTTTCTTT.